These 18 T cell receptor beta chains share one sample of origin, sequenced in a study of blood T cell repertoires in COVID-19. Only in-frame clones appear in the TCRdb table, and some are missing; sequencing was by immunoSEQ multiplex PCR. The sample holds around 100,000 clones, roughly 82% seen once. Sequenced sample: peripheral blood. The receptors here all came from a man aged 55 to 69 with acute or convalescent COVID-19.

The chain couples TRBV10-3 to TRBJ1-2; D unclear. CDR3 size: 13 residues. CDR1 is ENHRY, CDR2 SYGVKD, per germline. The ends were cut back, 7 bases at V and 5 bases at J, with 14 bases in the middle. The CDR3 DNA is TGTGCCATCAATAACATTCGCTGGTATGGCTACACCTTC. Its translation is CAINNIRWYGYTF.

CDR3 residues: CASSQTGGTIYF. Here the CDR3 DNA reads TGCGCCAGCAGCCAAACAGGGGGCACCATATATTTT. This sequence joins TRBV4-3 and TRBJ1-3, with 8 bases identical to TRBD1. Trimming took 2 bases from V and 9 from J; bases not matched to a gene: 0. CDR1 is LGHNA and CDR2 is YSLEER in the germline V gene. This CDR3 is 12 amino acids long.

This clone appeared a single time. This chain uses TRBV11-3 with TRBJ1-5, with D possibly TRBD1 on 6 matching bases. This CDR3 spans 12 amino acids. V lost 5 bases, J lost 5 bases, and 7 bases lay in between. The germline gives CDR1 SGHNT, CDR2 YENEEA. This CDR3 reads CASSPGDQPQHF. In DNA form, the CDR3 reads TGTGCCAGCAGCCCAGGGGATCAGCCCCAGCATTTT.

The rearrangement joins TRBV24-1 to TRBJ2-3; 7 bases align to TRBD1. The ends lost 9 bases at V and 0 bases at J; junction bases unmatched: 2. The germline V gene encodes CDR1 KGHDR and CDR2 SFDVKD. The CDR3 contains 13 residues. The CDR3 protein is CATEGASTDTQYF. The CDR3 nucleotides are TGTGCCACCGAGGGGGCTAGCACAGATACGCAGTATTTT.

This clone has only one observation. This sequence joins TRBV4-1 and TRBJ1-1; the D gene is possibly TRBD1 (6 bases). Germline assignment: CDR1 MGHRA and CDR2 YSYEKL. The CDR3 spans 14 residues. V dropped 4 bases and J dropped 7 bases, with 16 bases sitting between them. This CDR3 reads CASSPGQSSGEAFF. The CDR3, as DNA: TGCGCCAGCAGCCCAGGACAGAGTTCCGGTGAAGCTTTCTTT.

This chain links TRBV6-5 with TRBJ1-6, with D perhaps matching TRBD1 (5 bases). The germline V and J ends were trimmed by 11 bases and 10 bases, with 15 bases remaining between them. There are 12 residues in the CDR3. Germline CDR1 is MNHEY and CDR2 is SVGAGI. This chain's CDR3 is CAHVEGASPLHF. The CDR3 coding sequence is TGTGCCCACGTAGAAGGGGCGTCACCCCTCCACTTT.

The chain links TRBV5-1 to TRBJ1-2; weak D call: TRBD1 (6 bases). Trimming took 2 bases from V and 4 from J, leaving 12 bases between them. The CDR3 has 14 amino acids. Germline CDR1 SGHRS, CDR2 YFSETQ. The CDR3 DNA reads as TGCGCCAGCAGCTTTGGTACAGGGAGCTATGGCTACACCTTC. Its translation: CASSFGTGSYGYTF.

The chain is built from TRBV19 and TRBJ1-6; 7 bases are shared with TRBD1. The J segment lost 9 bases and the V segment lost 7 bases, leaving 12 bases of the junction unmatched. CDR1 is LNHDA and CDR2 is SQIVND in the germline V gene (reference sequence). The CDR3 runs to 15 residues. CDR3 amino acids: CASNMNRGGSSPLHF. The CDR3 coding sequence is TGTGCCAGTAATATGAACAGGGGTGGTAGTTCACCCCTCCACTTT.

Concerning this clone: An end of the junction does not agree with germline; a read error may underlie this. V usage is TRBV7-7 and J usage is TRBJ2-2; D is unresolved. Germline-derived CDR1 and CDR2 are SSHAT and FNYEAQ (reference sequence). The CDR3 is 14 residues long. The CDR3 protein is CASSLDLNTGELFF. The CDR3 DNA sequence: TGTGCTAGCAGCTTAGATCTGAACACCGGGGAGCTGTTTTTT.

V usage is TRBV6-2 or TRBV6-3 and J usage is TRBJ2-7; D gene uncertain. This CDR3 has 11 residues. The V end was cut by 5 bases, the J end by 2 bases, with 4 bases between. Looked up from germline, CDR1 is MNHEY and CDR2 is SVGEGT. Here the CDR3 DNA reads TGTGCCAGCAGTACAGCCTACGAGCAGTACTTC. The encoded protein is CASSTAYEQYF.

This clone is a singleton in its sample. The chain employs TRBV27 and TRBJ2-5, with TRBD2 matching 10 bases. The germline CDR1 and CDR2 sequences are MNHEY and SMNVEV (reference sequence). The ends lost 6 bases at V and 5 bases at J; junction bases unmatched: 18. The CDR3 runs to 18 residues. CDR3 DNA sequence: TGTGCCAGCAGCCGTTGGGCGGGAAGCGGGGGGGCTTATGAGACCCAGTACTTC. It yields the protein CASSRWAGSGGAYETQYF.

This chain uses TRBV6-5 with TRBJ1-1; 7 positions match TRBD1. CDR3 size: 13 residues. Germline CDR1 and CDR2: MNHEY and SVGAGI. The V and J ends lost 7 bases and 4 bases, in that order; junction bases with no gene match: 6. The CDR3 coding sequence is TGTGCCAGCACCAAGGGGGCTGGCACTGAAGCTTTCTTT. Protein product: CASTKGAGTEAFF.

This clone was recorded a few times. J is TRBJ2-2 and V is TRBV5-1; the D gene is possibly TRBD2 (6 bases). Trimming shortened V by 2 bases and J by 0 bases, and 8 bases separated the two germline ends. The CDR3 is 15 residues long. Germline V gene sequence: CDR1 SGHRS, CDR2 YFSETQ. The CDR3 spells CASSFGGTNTGELFF. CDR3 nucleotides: TGCGCCAGCAGCTTTGGGGGGACGAACACCGGGGAGCTGTTTTTT.

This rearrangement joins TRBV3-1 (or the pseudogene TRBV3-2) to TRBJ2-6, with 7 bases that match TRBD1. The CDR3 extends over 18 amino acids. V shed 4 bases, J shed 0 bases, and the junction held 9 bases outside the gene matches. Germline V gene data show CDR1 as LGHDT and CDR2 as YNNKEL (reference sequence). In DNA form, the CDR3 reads TGTGCCAGCAGCCTGGGACAGTCCTTCGTCTCTGGGGCCAACGTCCTGACTTTC. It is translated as CASSLGQSFVSGANVLTF.

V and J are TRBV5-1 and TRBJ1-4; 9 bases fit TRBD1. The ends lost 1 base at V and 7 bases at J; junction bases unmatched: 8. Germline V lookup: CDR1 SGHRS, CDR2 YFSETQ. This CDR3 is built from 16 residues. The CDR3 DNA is TGCGCCAGCAGCTTGAGGTCCGGGACAGGGCGTGAAAAACTGTTTTTT. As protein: CASSLRSGTGREKLFF.

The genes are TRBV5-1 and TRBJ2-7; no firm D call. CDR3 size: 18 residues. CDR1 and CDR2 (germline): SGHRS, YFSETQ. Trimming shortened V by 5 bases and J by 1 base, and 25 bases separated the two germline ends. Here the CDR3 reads CASSQITPGAPTSYEQYF. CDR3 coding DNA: TGCGCCAGCAGTCAAATAACCCCAGGCGCACCAACATCCTACGAGCAGTACTTC. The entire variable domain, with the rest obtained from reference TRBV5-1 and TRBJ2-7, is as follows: KAGVTQTPRYLIKTRGQQVTLSCSPISGHRSVSWYQQTPGQGLQFLFEYFSETQRNKGNFPGRFSGRQFSNSRSEMNVSTLELGDSALYLCASSQITPGAPTSYEQYFGPGTRLTVT.

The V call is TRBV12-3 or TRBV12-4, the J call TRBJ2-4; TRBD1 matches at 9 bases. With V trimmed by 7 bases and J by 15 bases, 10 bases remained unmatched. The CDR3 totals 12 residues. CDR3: CASKDTGGGVYF. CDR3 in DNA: TGTGCCAGCAAGGATACAGGGGGCGGGGTGTACTTC.

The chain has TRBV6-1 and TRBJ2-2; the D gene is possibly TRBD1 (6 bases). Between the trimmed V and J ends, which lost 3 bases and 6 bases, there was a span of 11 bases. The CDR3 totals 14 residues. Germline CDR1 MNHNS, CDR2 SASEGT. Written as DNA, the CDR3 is TGTGCCAGCAGTGACAGGGGAATCTCCGGGGAGCTGTTTTTT. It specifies CASSDRGISGELFF.